Listed here are 20 T cell receptor beta chains from one sample, sequenced in a study of T cells in Graves' hyperthyroidism and ophthalmopathy. Using RNA transcripts as the source, TCR beta CDR3 regions were amplified. The HTBI set primed first-round TCR CDR3 RT-PCR. TCRdb independently ran MiXCR on the multiplex PCR reads; one entry per CDR3 protein. The sample has about 400,000 distinct CDR3 sequences; around 14% are singletons. The sample was blood. The receptors here all came from a woman aged 30 to 39 with Graves' hyperthyroidism.

This clonotype was detected a few times. V usage is TRBV3-1 and J usage is TRBJ2-3; TRBD1 is a possible D gene (6 bases). This CDR3 has 16 residues. CDR1 and CDR2 (germline): LGHDT, YNNKEL (reference sequence). V lost 2 bases, J lost 1 base, and 13 bases lay in between. CDR3 loop: CASSQMRGTGTDTQYF. DNA for the CDR3: TGTGCCAGCAGCCAAATGAGGGGGACGGGCACAGATACGCAGTATTTT.

This clonotype was observed a handful of times. The rearrangement links TRBV5-6 to TRBJ1-1; 8 nucleotides align to TRBD1. From germline, CDR1 is SGHDT and CDR2 YYEEEE. There are 15 residues in the CDR3. With 1 base clipped from V and 0 bases from J, the junction kept 2 bases outside the gene matches. CDR3 residues: CASSLPGGLNTEAFF. In nucleotides, the CDR3 is TGTGCCAGCAGCTTGCCAGGGGGCTTGAACACTGAAGCTTTCTTT.

This clonotype was counted many times. The chain uses TRBV15 and TRBJ2-3; D is perhaps TRBD2 (6 bases). The CDR3 length is 18 residues. Per germline, CDR1 LNHNV and CDR2 YYDKDF (reference sequence). V dropped 0 bases and J dropped 2 bases, with 18 bases sitting between them. As DNA, the CDR3 is TGTGCCACCAGCAGAGATAGTGTGTACGGCGGGACCACAGATACGCAGTATTTT. This encodes CATSRDSVYGGTTDTQYF.

The J gene is TRBJ2-7, the V gene TRBV7-9; D perhaps matches TRBD1 (6 bases). The CDR3 sequence is 12 residues long. V shed 8 bases and J shed 5 bases, with 13 bases lying between them. Germline lookup yields CDR1 SEHNR and CDR2 FQNEAQ (reference sequence). The chain's CDR3 is CASGYRGNEQYF. In DNA, the CDR3 is TGTGCCAGCGGCTATAGGGGGAACGAGCAGTACTTC.

This clonotype was seen repeatedly, ten times or more. The genes are TRBV3-1 and TRBJ2-1, with D unclear. The CDR3 loop spans 15 amino acids. The V gene's germline CDR1 is LGHDT and CDR2 YNNKEL (reference sequence). Trimming took 6 bases from V and 3 from J, leaving 15 bases between them. CDR3 sequence: CASSPRRTFYNEQFF. The CDR3 DNA is TGTGCCAGCAGTCCCCGGCGGACCTTCTACAATGAGCAGTTCTTC.

In the case of this clonotype: A much larger clone differs by one base, so this may be a read error. The CDR3 end shows no conserved phenylalanine or tryptophan, and so a read error is likely. This sequence joins TRBV5-1 and TRBJ1-1; D is uncertain. The germline V and J ends were trimmed by 5 bases and 1 base, with 9 bases remaining between them. The germline gives CDR1 SGHRS, CDR2 YFSETQ. This CDR3 comprises 13 residues. The CDR3: CASRVGSNTEAFL. Here the CDR3 DNA reads TGCGCCAGCAGGGTGGGGTCGAACACTGAAGCTTTCCTT.

This clonotype was seen ten or more times. The rearrangement links TRBV27 to TRBJ2-3; D perhaps matches TRBD2 (6 bases). With 7 bases removed from V and 2 bases from J, the gap between germline ends came to 13 bases. The germline V gene has CDR1 MNHEY and CDR2 SMNVEV (reference sequence). CDR3 length: 14 amino acids. The CDR3 DNA reads TGTGCCAGCACTGCCACGGGAGCCACAGATACGCAGTATTTT. This sequence encodes CASTATGATDTQYF.

The gene calls are TRBV14 and TRBJ2-7; a possible D gene is TRBD2 (6 bases). The V end lost 4 bases, the J end lost 6 bases, and 16 bases lay between the germline ends. CDR3 length: 14 amino acids. CDR1 is SGHDN, CDR2 FVKESK, per germline. CDR3 nucleotides: TGTGCCAGCAGCCTGAGACTAGTCACTAGCGAGCAGTACTTC. Its protein product is CASSLRLVTSEQYF.

This clonotype was found many times. The V and J genes are TRBV18 and TRBJ2-1; D is perhaps TRBD2 (6 bases). Germline V gene data show CDR1 as KGHSH and CDR2 as LQKENI. Deletions cut 0 bases from V and 4 bases from J, with 19 bases between. The CDR3 extends over 18 amino acids. CDR3 nucleotide sequence: TGTGCCAGCTCACCACCCCGGGGGTCCGTAGCAGTATACAATGAGCAGTTCTTC. This encodes CASSPPRGSVAVYNEQFF.

This clonotype was seen ten or more times. The chain combines TRBV18 with TRBJ1-1; D call uncertain. V lost 3 bases and J lost 6, with 17 bases in between. The germline gives CDR1 KGHSH, CDR2 LQKENI. CDR3 length: 15 residues. This CDR3 is CASSPDGVGVAEAFF. The CDR3 DNA reads as TGTGCCAGCTCACCCGATGGGGTCGGGGTCGCTGAAGCTTTCTTT. Filled out from reference TRBV18 and TRBJ1-1, the complete variable domain reads NAGVMQNPRHLVRRRGQEARLRCSPMKGHSHVYWYRQLPEEGLKFMVYLQKENIIDESGMPKERFSAEFPKEGPSILRIQQVVRGDSAAYFCASSPDGVGVAEAFFGQGTRLTVV.

This clonotype was counted ten times or more. V and J are TRBV12-3 or TRBV12-4 and TRBJ1-6; 7 bases agree with TRBD1. V lost 8 bases, J lost 8 bases, and 9 bases stayed unmatched. The CDR3 consists of 14 residues. The CDR3: CASLLRGLDSPLHF. In DNA form, the CDR3 reads TGTGCCAGCCTCCTAAGGGGGCTTGATTCACCCCTCCACTTT.

In its sample, this clonotype was seen many times. V gene TRBV27 combines with J gene TRBJ2-7; 7 nucleotides line up with TRBD2. Germline V lookup: CDR1 MNHEY, CDR2 SMNVEV (reference sequence). The CDR3 runs 15 residues. V shed 2 bases and J 0 bases; nucleotides not matched to a gene: 4. CDR3 sequence (DNA): TGTGCCAGCAGTTTAGCGCCTAGCGGCTCCTACGAGCAGTACTTC. It codes for CASSLAPSGSYEQYF.

This clonotype has a count of ten or more. The V call is TRBV11-2, the J call TRBJ1-5, with D unclear. Germline CDR1 and CDR2: SGHAT and FQNNGV. The CDR3 has 13 residues. Trimming removed 1 base from V and 6 bases from J, with 7 bases in between. The CDR3 DNA sequence: TGTGCCAGCAGCTTAGGAAGCGCTCAGCCCCAGCATTTT. It codes for CASSLGSAQPQHF.

A note on this clonotype: This sequence may be a read error, since a much larger clone differs from it by one base. This rearrangement joins TRBV28 to TRBJ1-1, with unresolved D. CDR1 and CDR2 (germline): MDHEN, SYDVKM. The CDR3 sequence is 12 residues long. As DNA, the CDR3 is TGTCCCAGCAGTTTAAGGTGGACTGAAGCTTTCTTT. Protein: CPSSLRWTEAFF.

In its sample, this clonotype was seen many times. The chain carries TRBV25-1 and TRBJ2-7; 7 nucleotides align to TRBD2. Germline V gene sequence: CDR1 MGHDK, CDR2 SYGVNS. There are 16 residues in the CDR3. With V trimmed by 2 bases and J by 5 bases, 12 bases remained unmatched. CDR3 in amino acids: CASSEGGGLSWDEQYF. The CDR3 nucleotides read TGTGCCAGCAGTGAAGGGGGGGGACTGTCATGGGACGAGCAGTACTTC.

The table lists this clonotype with many counts. The chain joins TRBV5-1 to TRBJ2-1; D could derive from TRBD1 or TRBD2 (8 bases each). This CDR3 has 20 residues. V shed 6 bases and J shed 10 bases, with 38 bases lying between them. Germline CDR1 is SGHRS and CDR2 is YFSETQ. The CDR3: CASKQFSGTGTLAEREEQFF. The CDR3 nucleotides are TGCGCCAGCAAACAATTCTCCGGGACAGGCACACTAGCGGAGAGGGAAGAGCAGTTCTTC.

At least ten counts were recorded for this clonotype. The chain recombines TRBV27 with TRBJ1-5; D gene ambiguous. This CDR3 has 15 residues. Trimming took 5 bases from V and 4 from J, leaving 15 bases between them. In germline, CDR1 is MNHEY, CDR2 SMNVEV (reference sequence). The CDR3 DNA follows: TGTGCCAGCAGTCCGCTCCCCCTCCAGAATCAGCCCCAGCATTTT. Protein: CASSPLPLQNQPQHF.

This clonotype has more than one count but fewer than ten. The chain is built from TRBV28 and TRBJ2-2; 9 bases line up with TRBD2. Germline V gene sequence: CDR1 MDHEN, CDR2 SYDVKM. V trimming: 2 bases; J trimming: 5 bases; junction bases outside the gene matches: 9. This CDR3 comprises 17 residues. The CDR3 is CASSLLGGRAKTGELFF. The CDR3 DNA reads TGTGCCAGCAGTTTACTTGGCGGGAGGGCAAAAACCGGGGAGCTGTTTTTT. Supplemented by reference TRBV28 and TRBJ2-2, the full variable domain reads DVKVTQSSRYLVKRTGEKVFLECVQDMDHENMFWYRQDPGLGLRLIYFSYDVKMKEKGDIPEGYSVSREKKERFSLILESASTNQTSMYLCASSLLGGRAKTGELFFGEGSRLTVL.

This CDR3 reads CASSLAGGSEQYF. The CDR3 bases are TGTGCCAGCAGCTTAGCAGGGGGAAGCGAGCAGTACTTC. The chain combines TRBV11-3 with TRBJ2-7; 7 bases are a match to TRBD1. Per germline, CDR1 SGHNT and CDR2 YENEEA. The ends lost 1 base at V and 6 bases at J; junction bases unmatched: 3. The CDR3 sequence is 13 residues long.

This clonotype showed up just once. This chain joins TRBV6-1 and TRBJ1-1, with unresolved D. V was shortened by 7 bases and J by 3 bases, with 12 bases between the two germline ends. This CDR3 has 13 amino acids. The V gene's germline CDR1 is MNHNS and CDR2 SASEGT. The CDR3 is CASNSGIDTEAFF. CDR3 DNA sequence: TGTGCCAGCAACTCGGGTATCGACACTGAAGCTTTCTTT.